This entry concerns a single T cell receptor (beta chain). Its antigen is currently unknown. Likely a read error: the CDR3 ends without its conserved phenylalanine or tryptophan. Because the CDR3's place on the DNA is in doubt, the DNA is left out and the CDR3 is given as listed by TCRdb. One entry per CDR3 protein results from TCRdb running MiXCR on the PCR reads. Counted here are 460,000 or so distinct CDR3 sequences, about a quarter occurring once; the ten biggest clones make up under 0.8%. This specimen comes from a study of molecular identifiers for immune sequencing clone quantification. The study, taken as a whole, reports: Spiked Jurkat TCR RNA originating from one cell could reportedly be identified amid one million naive cells. Naive cells had under 1% of molecules in clones above 20 RNA copies, effectors over 97%. A shared barcode on identical TCR molecules could lead to underestimated sizes for highly expanded clones.

The CDR3 adds up to 10 amino acids, both ends counted. CDR1 and CDR2 (germline): SQVTM, ANQGSEA. Using a CD8+CD4-CCR7+CD45RA+ phenotype, naive CD8 T cells were sorted. This TCR was recovered from a human donor in good health. Some libraries in this study had Jurkat cell RNA spiked in. The chain combines TRBV29-1 with TRBJ2-7; the table's D call TRBD2 went unverified against the DNA. Sample: naive CD8+ T cells from blood, with Jurkat cell RNA spiked in. Subset described: FACS-sorted CD8+CD4-CCR7+CD45RA+ naive T cells. The CDR3 reads CSVGDPSTAH.